This TCR beta chain was sequenced during a study of blood T cell repertoires in COVID-19. The wider study: PBMCs, B-cell-depleted T cells, or T cells were the source of the cDNA or gDNA that made up the material.

This CDR3 is built from 13 residues. Trimming cost V 5 bases and J 11 bases, with 18 bases left between them. CDR1 and CDR2 from the germline V gene are MNHEY and SVGAGI. The data were produced by immunoSEQ multiplex PCR, yet TCRdb's version contains in-frame clones alone and is incomplete. The data hold 35,000 to 40,000 clones, with roughly 80% observed a single time. This TCR came from a man older than 75 with active or convalescent COVID-19. The specimen sequenced was peripheral blood. The chain is built from TRBV6-5 and TRBJ1-1, with unresolved D. CDR3 loop: CASSPGLYEEAFF. The CDR3, as DNA: TGTGCCAGCAGTCCCGGACTCTACGAGGAGGCTTTCTTT.